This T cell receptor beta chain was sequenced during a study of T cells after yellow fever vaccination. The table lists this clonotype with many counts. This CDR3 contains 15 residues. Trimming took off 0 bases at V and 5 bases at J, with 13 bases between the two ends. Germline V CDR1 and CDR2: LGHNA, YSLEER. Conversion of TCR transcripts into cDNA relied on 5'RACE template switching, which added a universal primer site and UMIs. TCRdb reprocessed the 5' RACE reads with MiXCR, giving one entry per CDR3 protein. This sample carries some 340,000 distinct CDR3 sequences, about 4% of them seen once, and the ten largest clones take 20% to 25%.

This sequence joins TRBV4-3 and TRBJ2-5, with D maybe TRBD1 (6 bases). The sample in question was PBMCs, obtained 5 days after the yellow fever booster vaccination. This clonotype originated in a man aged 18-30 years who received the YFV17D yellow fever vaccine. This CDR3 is CASSQDRTVFETQYF. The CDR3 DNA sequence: TGCGCCAGCAGCCAAGACCGGACAGTATTTGAGACCCAGTACTTC.